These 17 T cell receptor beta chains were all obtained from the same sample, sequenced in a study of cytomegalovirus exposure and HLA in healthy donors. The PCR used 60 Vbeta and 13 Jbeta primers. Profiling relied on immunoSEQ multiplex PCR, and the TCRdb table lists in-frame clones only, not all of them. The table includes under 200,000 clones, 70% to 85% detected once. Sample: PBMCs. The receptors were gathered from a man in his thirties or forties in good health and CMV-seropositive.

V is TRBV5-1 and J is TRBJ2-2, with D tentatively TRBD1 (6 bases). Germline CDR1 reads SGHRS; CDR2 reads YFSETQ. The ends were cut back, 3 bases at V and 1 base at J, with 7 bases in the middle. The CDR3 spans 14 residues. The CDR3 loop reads CASSSDRNTGELFF. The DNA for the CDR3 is TGCGCCAGCAGCTCGGACAGGAACACCGGGGAGCTGTTTTTT.

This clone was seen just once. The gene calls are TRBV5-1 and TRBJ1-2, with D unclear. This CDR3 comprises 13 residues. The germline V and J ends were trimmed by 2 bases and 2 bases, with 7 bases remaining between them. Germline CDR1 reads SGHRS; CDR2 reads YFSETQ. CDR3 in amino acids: CASSLTENYGYTF. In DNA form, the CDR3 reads TGCGCCAGCAGCTTAACAGAGAACTATGGCTACACCTTC.

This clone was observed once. The CDR3 here is CASSRDRNYGYTF. The CDR3, as DNA: TGCGCCAGCAGTCGGGACAGAAACTATGGCTACACCTTC. The chain employs TRBV4-1 and TRBJ1-2; 7 bases are a match to TRBD1. With 6 bases clipped from V and 2 bases from J, the junction kept 3 bases outside the gene matches. Germline V gene data show CDR1 as MGHRA and CDR2 as YSYEKL. CDR3 length equals 13 residues.

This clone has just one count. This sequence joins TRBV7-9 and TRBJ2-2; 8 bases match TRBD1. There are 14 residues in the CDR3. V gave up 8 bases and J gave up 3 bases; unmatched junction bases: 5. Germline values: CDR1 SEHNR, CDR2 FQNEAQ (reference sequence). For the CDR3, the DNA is TGTGCCAGCGGAGGACAGGGAGACACCGGGGAGCTGTTTTTT. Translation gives CASGGQGDTGELFF.

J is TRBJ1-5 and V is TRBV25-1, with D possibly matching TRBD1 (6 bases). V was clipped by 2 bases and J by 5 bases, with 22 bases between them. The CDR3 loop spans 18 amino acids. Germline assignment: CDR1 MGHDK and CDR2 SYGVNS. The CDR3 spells CASSEGGQGWTGDQPQHF. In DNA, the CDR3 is TGTGCCAGCAGTGAAGGGGGACAAGGCTGGACCGGGGATCAGCCCCAGCATTTT.

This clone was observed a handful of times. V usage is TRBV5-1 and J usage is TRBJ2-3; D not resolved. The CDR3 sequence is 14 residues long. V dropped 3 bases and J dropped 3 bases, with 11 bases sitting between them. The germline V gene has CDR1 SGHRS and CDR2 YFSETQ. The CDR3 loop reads CASSSVGRTDTQYF. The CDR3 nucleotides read TGCGCCAGCAGCTCGGTGGGCCGGACAGATACGCAGTATTTT.

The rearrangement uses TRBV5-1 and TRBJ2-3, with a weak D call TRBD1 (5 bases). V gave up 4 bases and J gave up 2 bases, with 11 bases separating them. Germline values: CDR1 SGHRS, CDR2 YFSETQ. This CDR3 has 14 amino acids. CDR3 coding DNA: TGCGCCAGCAGCCAAAGACAGATCACAGATACGCAGTATTTT. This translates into CASSQRQITDTQYF.

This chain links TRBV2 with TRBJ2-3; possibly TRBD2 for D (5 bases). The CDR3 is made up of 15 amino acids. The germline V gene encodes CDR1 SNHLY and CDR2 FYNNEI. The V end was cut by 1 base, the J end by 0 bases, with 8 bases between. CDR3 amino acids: CASSEGAGSTDTQYF. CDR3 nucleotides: TGTGCCAGCAGTGAAGGGGCGGGCAGCACAGATACGCAGTATTTT.

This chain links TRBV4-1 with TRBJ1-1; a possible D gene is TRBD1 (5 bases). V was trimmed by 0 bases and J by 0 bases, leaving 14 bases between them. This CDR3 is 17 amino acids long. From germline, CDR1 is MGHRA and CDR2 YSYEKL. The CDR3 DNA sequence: TGCGCCAGCAGCCAAGATATTACAGGCGGCATGAACACTGAAGCTTTCTTT. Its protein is CASSQDITGGMNTEAFF.

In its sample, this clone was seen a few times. The CDR3 nucleotides are TGTGCCAGCAGTCTTAGGGTACAGGTAAATCAGCCCCAGCATTTT. This gives the protein CASSLRVQVNQPQHF. The chain joins TRBV6-6 to TRBJ1-5; possibly TRBD1 for D (5 bases). Germline V lookup: CDR1 MNHNY, CDR2 SVGAGI (reference sequence). CDR3 length: 15 amino acids. The germline V and J ends were trimmed by 5 bases and 4 bases, with 15 bases remaining between them.

CDR3 bases: TGTGCCACCAGCTCCCCCTGGGAGAAAGATACGCAGTATTTT. This encodes CATSSPWEKDTQYF. The chain links TRBV15 to TRBJ2-3, with D perhaps matching TRBD2 (5 bases). CDR3 size: 14 residues. The V gene's germline CDR1 is LNHNV and CDR2 YYDKDF (reference sequence). V lost 5 bases and J lost 5, with 14 bases in between.

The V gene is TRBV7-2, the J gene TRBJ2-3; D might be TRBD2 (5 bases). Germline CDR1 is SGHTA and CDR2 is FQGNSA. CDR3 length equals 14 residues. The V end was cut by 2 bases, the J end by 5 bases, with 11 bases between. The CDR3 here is CASSLWARGDTQYF. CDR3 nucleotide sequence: TGTGCCAGCAGCTTATGGGCTCGGGGAGATACGCAGTATTTT.

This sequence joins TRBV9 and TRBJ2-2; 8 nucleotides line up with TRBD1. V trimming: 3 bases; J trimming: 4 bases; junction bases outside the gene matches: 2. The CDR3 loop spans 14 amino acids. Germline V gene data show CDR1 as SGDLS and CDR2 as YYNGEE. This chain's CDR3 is CASSATGGTGELFF. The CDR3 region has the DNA TGTGCCAGCAGCGCCACAGGGGGCACCGGGGAGCTGTTTTTT.

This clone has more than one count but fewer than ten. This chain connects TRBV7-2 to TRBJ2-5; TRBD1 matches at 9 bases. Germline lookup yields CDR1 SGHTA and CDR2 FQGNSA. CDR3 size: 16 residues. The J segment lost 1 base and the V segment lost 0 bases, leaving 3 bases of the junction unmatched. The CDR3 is CASSLAGTGIQETQYF. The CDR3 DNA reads TGTGCCAGCAGCTTAGCTGGGACAGGGATCCAAGAGACCCAGTACTTC.

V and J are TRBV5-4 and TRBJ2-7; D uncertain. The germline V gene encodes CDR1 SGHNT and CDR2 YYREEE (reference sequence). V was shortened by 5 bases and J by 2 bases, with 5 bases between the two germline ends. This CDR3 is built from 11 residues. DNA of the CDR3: TGTGCCAGCAGTACGGCCTACGAGCAGTACTTC. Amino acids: CASSTAYEQYF.

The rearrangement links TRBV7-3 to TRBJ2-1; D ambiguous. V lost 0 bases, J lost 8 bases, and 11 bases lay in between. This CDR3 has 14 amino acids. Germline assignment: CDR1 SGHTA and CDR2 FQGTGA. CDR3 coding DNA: TGTGCCAGCAGCTTAACCGGAGCCGGGTATGAGCAGTTCTTC. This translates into CASSLTGAGYEQFF.

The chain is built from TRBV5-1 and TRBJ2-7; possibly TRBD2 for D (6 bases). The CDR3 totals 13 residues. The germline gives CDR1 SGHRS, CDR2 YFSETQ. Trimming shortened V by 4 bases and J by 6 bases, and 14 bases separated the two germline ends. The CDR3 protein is CASSTTGEGEQYF. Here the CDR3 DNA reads TGCGCCAGCAGCACCACGGGAGAGGGCGAGCAGTACTTC.